Sequencing of this T cell receptor (beta chain) was carried out in a study of T cell clonotyping in hematopoietic cell transplantation. Study at large: Recipients' pretransplant samples followed cytoreduction. Findings and limits, study-wide: Higher Inverse Simpson Index values in graft donor and pretransplant recipient predicted broader posttransplant TCR diversity. After transplant, recipient diversity fell while pathologically expanded clonotypes grew through day 180.

This clone has a single count. Its antigen is not identified. Time point described: recipient sample about 28 days before transplant, after cytoreduction. The CDR3 is 14 residues long. The V gene lost 3 bases and the J gene lost 4 bases, with 13 bases spanning the gap. CDR1 is GTSNPN and CDR2 is SVGIG in the germline V gene (reference sequence). Here immunoSEQ multiplex PCR was the method, and the copy in TCRdb shows in-frame clones only, minus some. The repertoire has approximately 80,000 clones, 90% to 96% of them found once; the top ten carry 1.5% to 2%. V is TRBV30 and J is TRBJ1-3; D gene unclear. The TCR comes from a woman in her forties or fifties with acute myeloid leukemia. Some clones in this sample may be carry-over from other donors' samples. Material: peripheral blood mononuclear cells, obtained before stem cell transplant. The DNA of the CDR3 is TGTGCCTGGAGCGTCGCGGCTTCAGGAAACACCATATATTTT. Protein: CAWSVAASGNTIYF. The complete variable domain, with remaining parts taken from reference TRBV30 and TRBJ1-3, reads SQTIHQWPATLVQPVGSPLSLECTVEGTSNPNLYWYRQAAGRGLQLLFYSVGIGQISSEVPQNLSASRPQDRQFILSSKKLLLSDSGFYLCAWSVAASGNTIYFGEGSWLTVV.